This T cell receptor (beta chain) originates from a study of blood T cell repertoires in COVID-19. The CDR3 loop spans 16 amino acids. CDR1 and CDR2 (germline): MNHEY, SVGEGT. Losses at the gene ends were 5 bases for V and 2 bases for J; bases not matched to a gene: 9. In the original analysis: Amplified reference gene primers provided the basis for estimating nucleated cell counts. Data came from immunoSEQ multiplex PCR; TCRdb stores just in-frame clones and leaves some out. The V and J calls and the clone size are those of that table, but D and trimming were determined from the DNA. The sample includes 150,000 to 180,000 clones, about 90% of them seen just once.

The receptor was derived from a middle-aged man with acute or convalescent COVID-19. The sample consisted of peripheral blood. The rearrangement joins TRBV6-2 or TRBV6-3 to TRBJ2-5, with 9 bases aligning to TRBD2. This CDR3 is CASSPYAAGGQETQYF. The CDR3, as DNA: TGTGCCAGCAGTCCCTACGCAGCGGGGGGACAAGAGACCCAGTACTTC.